These 21 T cell receptor beta chains came from one sample sequenced in a study of tissue T cells after allogeneic stem cell transplantation. Libraries were prepared by immunoSEQ multiplex PCR; TCRdb keeps only in-frame clonotypes and omits some of them. The repertoire holds about 40,000 clones, with more than 90% as singletons. Specimen: blood, collected before transplantation. Every receptor here comes from a woman between 40 and 69 years old who later had graft-versus-host disease after an allogeneic stem cell transplant.

V gene TRBV19 combines with J gene TRBJ2-7; 8 bases agree with TRBD1. Trimming took 4 bases from V and 2 from J; bases not matched to a gene: 7. Germline V gene sequence: CDR1 LNHDA, CDR2 SQIVND (reference sequence). This CDR3 comprises 15 residues. This CDR3 reads CASSTRGRRTYEQYF. The CDR3 nucleotides are TGTGCCAGTAGTACCAGGGGGCGTCGGACCTACGAGCAGTACTTC.

The CDR3 is CASSYGGSSGYTF. DNA for the CDR3: TGTGCCAGCAGTTATGGGGGAAGTAGCGGCTACACCTTC. This chain links TRBV27 with TRBJ1-2; D is possibly TRBD1 (5 bases). V lost 4 bases and J lost 8, with 14 bases in between. Germline assignment: CDR1 MNHEY and CDR2 SMNVEV (reference sequence). CDR3 size: 13 residues.

This sequence joins TRBV4-1 and TRBJ1-4; D gene ambiguous. Trimming took 0 bases from V and 7 from J, leaving 12 bases between them. The CDR3 runs to 15 residues. Looked up from germline, CDR1 is MGHRA and CDR2 is YSYEKL. The chain's CDR3 is CASSQDRSRSEKLFF. In DNA, the CDR3 is TGCGCCAGCAGCCAAGACAGATCCAGGAGTGAAAAACTGTTTTTT.

The chain uses TRBV6-1 and TRBJ1-2; D remains ambiguous. The CDR3 runs to 16 residues. Between the trimmed V and J ends, which lost 1 base and 8 bases, there was a span of 20 bases. Germline lookup yields CDR1 MNHNS and CDR2 SASEGT. The CDR3 sequence: CASSEDKRQATRGYTF. As DNA, the CDR3 is TGTGCCAGCAGTGAAGACAAGAGGCAGGCGACACGCGGCTACACCTTC.

The chain employs TRBV2 and TRBJ2-7, with D possibly matching TRBD1 (6 bases). The CDR3 loop spans 21 amino acids. From germline, CDR1 is SNHLY and CDR2 FYNNEI. Trimming pared 4 bases from V and 2 bases from J, leaving 33 bases between. The CDR3 protein is CASSGGLGTGLSQVSPYEQYF. The CDR3 nucleotides are TGTGCCAGCAGTGGGGGTCTGGGTACAGGGTTATCCCAAGTTAGCCCCTACGAGCAGTACTTC.

This chain uses TRBV28 with TRBJ1-2, with a weak D call TRBD1 (5 bases). The CDR3 length is 15 residues. Looked up from germline, CDR1 is MDHEN and CDR2 is SYDVKM. Trimming cost V 3 bases and J 7 bases, with 18 bases left between them. In DNA form, the CDR3 reads TGTGCCAGCAGTTTTCAGGGCAATCCTGCCCGTGGCTACACCTTC. This sequence encodes CASSFQGNPARGYTF.

This chain joins TRBV19 and TRBJ2-7; the match to TRBD2 covers 7 bases. Germline trimming cut 6 bases from V and 6 bases from J; bases unmatched to any gene: 8. This CDR3 contains 13 residues. Germline lookup yields CDR1 LNHDA and CDR2 SQIVND (reference sequence). The CDR3 loop is CASRGGTFGEQYF. CDR3 bases: TGTGCCAGTAGGGGGGGGACTTTCGGCGAGCAGTACTTC.

This sequence joins TRBV3-1 (or the pseudogene TRBV3-2) and TRBJ2-3; 8 bases match TRBD2. V trimming: 0 bases; J trimming: 5 bases; junction bases outside the gene matches: 10. This CDR3 contains 17 residues. The germline V gene has CDR1 LGHDT and CDR2 YNNKEL (reference sequence). CDR3 sequence (DNA): TGTGCCAGCAGCCAAGAGGGGCGGGAGGAGTTTGAAGATACGCAGTATTTT. Translating gives CASSQEGREEFEDTQYF.

The chain recombines TRBV19 with TRBJ2-5; 7 nucleotides match TRBD2. Germline V lookup: CDR1 LNHDA, CDR2 SQIVND (reference sequence). The trim removed 5 bases at V and 1 base at J, leaving 10 bases unmatched. This CDR3 has 16 amino acids. DNA for the CDR3: TGTGCCAGTAGTCTGAGGACTAGTGCATCCCAAGAGACCCAGTACTTC. Residues: CASSLRTSASQETQYF.

The CDR3 nucleotides are TGTGCCAGCAGCTTGCGAGGTAGGGGACAGGGGGTTAGAGAGACCCAGTACTTC. Encoded protein: CASSLRGRGQGVRETQYF. The chain links TRBV5-7 to TRBJ2-5; 11 bases align to TRBD1. TRBV5-7 belongs to the ORF category, with a function that is uncertain. The J segment lost 4 bases and the V segment lost 1 base, leaving 12 bases of the junction unmatched. This CDR3 region has 18 residues.

The chain recombines TRBV30 with TRBJ1-4, with a possible D match to TRBD1 (6 bases). The V end lost 4 bases, the J end lost 8 bases, and 11 bases lay between the germline ends. Germline V gives CDR1 GTSNPN, CDR2 SVGIG (reference sequence). CDR3 length: 12 amino acids. The CDR3 loop reads CAWTRGVEKLFF. The CDR3 nucleotides are TGTGCCTGGACCAGGGGTGTCGAAAAACTGTTTTTT. Supplemented by reference TRBV30 and TRBJ1-4, the full variable domain reads SQTIHQWPATLVQPVGSPLSLECTVEGTSNPNLYWYRQAAGRGLQLLFYSVGIGQISSEVPQNLSASRPQDRQFILSSKKLLLSDSGFYLCAWTRGVEKLFFGSGTQLSVL.

Comment on this clone: One junction end does not reproduce the germline sequence, and a read error may be involved. This chain uses TRBV11-2 with TRBJ2-1, with D unclear. Germline V gene data show CDR1 as SGHAT and CDR2 as FQNNGV. The CDR3 extends over 11 amino acids. The CDR3 DNA is TGTGCCAGCAGCCTAGACAATGAGCAGTTCTTC. Translating it yields CASSLDNEQFF.

The rearrangement joins TRBV19 to TRBJ2-5; TRBD1 is a possible D gene (5 bases). The CDR3 sequence is 13 residues long. Germline-derived CDR1 and CDR2 are LNHDA and SQIVND (reference sequence). V lost 7 bases and J lost 5, with 14 bases in between. CDR3 nucleotides: TGTGCCAGTATCGACAGTCGGCGGGAGACCCAGTACTTC. Encoded protein: CASIDSRRETQYF.

The sample holds one count of this clone. The genes are TRBV27 and TRBJ2-1, with D maybe TRBD2 (6 bases). V gave up 1 base and J gave up 4 bases, with 14 bases separating them. Germline CDR1 MNHEY, CDR2 SMNVEV (reference sequence). This CDR3 has 16 amino acids. CDR3 coding DNA: TGTGCCAGCAGTTTATACGGGAGTGGATCTTACAATGAGCAGTTCTTC. Its translation: CASSLYGSGSYNEQFF.

This clone was detected once. The chain couples TRBV5-8 to TRBJ2-6, with 8 bases matching TRBD2. V trimming: 7 bases; J trimming: 0 bases; junction bases outside the gene matches: 9. Germline V CDR1 and CDR2: SGHTS, YDEGEE. This CDR3 comprises 17 residues. The CDR3 loop reads CASGGRFWGSGANVLTF. The CDR3 nucleotides are TGTGCCAGCGGCGGGAGGTTCTGGGGCTCTGGGGCCAACGTCCTGACTTTC.

The chain couples TRBV19 to TRBJ2-5; D gene ambiguous. Germline V gene sequence: CDR1 LNHDA, CDR2 SQIVND (reference sequence). Trimming pared 1 base from V and 5 bases from J, leaving 11 bases between. This CDR3 is built from 14 residues. The CDR3 region has the DNA TGTGCCAGTAGTATAGCCGGACGAGAGGAGACCCAGTACTTC. Its translation: CASSIAGREETQYF.

The V call is TRBV9, the J call TRBJ1-1, with D perhaps TRBD1 (5 bases). The germline V gene has CDR1 SGDLS and CDR2 YYNGEE. V was cut by 4 bases and J by 3 bases, with 16 bases left in between. This CDR3 is 15 amino acids long. The CDR3, as DNA: TGTGCCAGCAGCCCGAACCGGGGGGGGGACACTGAAGCTTTCTTT. Protein sequence: CASSPNRGGDTEAFF.

The CDR3 DNA reads TGTGCCAGCGCCTTTTCCGGGGCTAACACTGAAGCTTTCTTT. It codes for CASAFSGANTEAFF. The V call is TRBV18, the J call TRBJ1-1; tentative D call: TRBD1 (5 bases). Germline CDR1 is KGHSH and CDR2 is LQKENI. Trimming pared 8 bases from V and 2 bases from J, leaving 15 bases between. This CDR3 contains 14 residues. Looking up the rest from reference TRBV18 and TRBJ1-1 gives the full variable domain: NAGVMQNPRHLVRRRGQEARLRCSPMKGHSHVYWYRQLPEEGLKFMVYLQKENIIDESGMPKERFSAEFPKEGPSILRIQQVVRGDSAAYFCASAFSGANTEAFFGQGTRLTVV.

The chain combines TRBV6-2 or TRBV6-3 with TRBJ2-5; TRBD2 matches at 8 bases. V lost 3 bases and J lost 1; bases outside the gene matches: 4. Germline loops: CDR1 MNHEY, CDR2 SVGEGT. The CDR3 spans 15 residues. The CDR3 DNA is TGTGCCAGCAGTTATGGCGGGAGGATCCAAGAGACCCAGTACTTC. It specifies CASSYGGRIQETQYF.

V usage is TRBV30 and J usage is TRBJ1-2; tentative D call: TRBD1 (5 bases). V was shortened by 2 bases and J by 8 bases, with 12 bases between the two germline ends. The V gene's germline CDR1 is GTSNPN and CDR2 SVGIG (reference sequence). The CDR3 extends over 12 amino acids. CDR3 nucleotides: TGTGCCTGGAGTCCGCAGGGAGGAGGCTACACCTTC. It translates to CAWSPQGGGYTF.

The chain couples TRBV27 to TRBJ1-5, with 7 positions matching TRBD1. In germline, CDR1 is MNHEY, CDR2 SMNVEV (reference sequence). J gave up 2 bases and V 6 bases, and 4 bases lay outside the gene matches. The CDR3 covers 14 residues. The CDR3 DNA is TGTGCCAGCAGCCCCGACAGGGGCAATCAGCCCCAGCATTTT. This codes for CASSPDRGNQPQHF.